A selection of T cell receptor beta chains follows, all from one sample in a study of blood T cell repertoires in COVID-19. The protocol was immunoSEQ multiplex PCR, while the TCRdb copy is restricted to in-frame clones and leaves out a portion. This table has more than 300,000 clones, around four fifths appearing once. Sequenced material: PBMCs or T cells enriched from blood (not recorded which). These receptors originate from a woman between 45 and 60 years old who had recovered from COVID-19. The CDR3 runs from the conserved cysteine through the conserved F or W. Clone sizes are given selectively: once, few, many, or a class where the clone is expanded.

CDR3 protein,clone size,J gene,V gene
CASSVGTGPPAYEQYF,.,TRBJ2-7,TRBV9
CASSFDRGTGELFF,.,TRBJ2-2,TRBV11-2
CASSSDWGPEKLFF,.,TRBJ1-4,TRBV4-1
CASSEWRTGPDTQYF,few,TRBJ2-3,TRBV6-1
CASAASDTQYF,few,TRBJ2-3,TRBV7-9
CASTKRGQANQPQHF,.,TRBJ1-5,TRBV2
CASSTRGADTDTQYF,.,TRBJ2-3,TRBV5-1
CASSIGLQTSGGDEQFF,.,TRBJ2-1,TRBV5-1
CASREYGFADTEAFF,.,TRBJ1-1,TRBV4-3
CASSLWEDRGPNFYEQYF,.,TRBJ2-7,TRBV11-2
CASSPKDRGYGYTF,.,TRBJ1-2,TRBV6-2/TRBV6-3
CASSPGPGASGYTF,.,TRBJ1-2,TRBV6-5
CASSTFKLAGGFYNEQFF,.,TRBJ2-1,TRBV7-9
CASSLAGQTNHEQFF,.,TRBJ2-1,TRBV5-4
CASSTGSPGEGSPLHF,.,TRBJ1-6,TRBV5-1
CASSQDPRGSAEAFF,once,TRBJ1-1,TRBV14
CASSLVGRNTEAFF,.,TRBJ1-1,TRBV5-1
CASSQDRLAGYIQYF,few,TRBJ2-4,TRBV3-1/TRBV3-2
CASSLSLGKLFF,.,TRBJ1-4,TRBV5-8
CASTKGVSGYGYTF,once,TRBJ1-2,TRBV2
CAISESDRFSLGYTF,.,TRBJ1-2,TRBV10-3
CASRHDFSGNTIYF,few,TRBJ1-3,TRBV6-5
CASRTLAGDSDEQFF,.,TRBJ2-1,TRBV5-4
CASSRQMNTEAFF,few,TRBJ1-1,TRBV6-6
CASSSSGGGSGYGYTF,.,TRBJ1-2,TRBV28
CASSLSPLYEQYF,.,TRBJ2-7,TRBV7-2
CASSLPRLTEAFF,.,TRBJ1-1,TRBV5-6
CASSLEGSKNSPLHF,.,TRBJ1-6,TRBV27
CSTTVGSSYEQYF,.,TRBJ2-7,TRBV29-1
CASSSGGGLSDTQYF,.,TRBJ2-3,TRBV6-2/TRBV6-3